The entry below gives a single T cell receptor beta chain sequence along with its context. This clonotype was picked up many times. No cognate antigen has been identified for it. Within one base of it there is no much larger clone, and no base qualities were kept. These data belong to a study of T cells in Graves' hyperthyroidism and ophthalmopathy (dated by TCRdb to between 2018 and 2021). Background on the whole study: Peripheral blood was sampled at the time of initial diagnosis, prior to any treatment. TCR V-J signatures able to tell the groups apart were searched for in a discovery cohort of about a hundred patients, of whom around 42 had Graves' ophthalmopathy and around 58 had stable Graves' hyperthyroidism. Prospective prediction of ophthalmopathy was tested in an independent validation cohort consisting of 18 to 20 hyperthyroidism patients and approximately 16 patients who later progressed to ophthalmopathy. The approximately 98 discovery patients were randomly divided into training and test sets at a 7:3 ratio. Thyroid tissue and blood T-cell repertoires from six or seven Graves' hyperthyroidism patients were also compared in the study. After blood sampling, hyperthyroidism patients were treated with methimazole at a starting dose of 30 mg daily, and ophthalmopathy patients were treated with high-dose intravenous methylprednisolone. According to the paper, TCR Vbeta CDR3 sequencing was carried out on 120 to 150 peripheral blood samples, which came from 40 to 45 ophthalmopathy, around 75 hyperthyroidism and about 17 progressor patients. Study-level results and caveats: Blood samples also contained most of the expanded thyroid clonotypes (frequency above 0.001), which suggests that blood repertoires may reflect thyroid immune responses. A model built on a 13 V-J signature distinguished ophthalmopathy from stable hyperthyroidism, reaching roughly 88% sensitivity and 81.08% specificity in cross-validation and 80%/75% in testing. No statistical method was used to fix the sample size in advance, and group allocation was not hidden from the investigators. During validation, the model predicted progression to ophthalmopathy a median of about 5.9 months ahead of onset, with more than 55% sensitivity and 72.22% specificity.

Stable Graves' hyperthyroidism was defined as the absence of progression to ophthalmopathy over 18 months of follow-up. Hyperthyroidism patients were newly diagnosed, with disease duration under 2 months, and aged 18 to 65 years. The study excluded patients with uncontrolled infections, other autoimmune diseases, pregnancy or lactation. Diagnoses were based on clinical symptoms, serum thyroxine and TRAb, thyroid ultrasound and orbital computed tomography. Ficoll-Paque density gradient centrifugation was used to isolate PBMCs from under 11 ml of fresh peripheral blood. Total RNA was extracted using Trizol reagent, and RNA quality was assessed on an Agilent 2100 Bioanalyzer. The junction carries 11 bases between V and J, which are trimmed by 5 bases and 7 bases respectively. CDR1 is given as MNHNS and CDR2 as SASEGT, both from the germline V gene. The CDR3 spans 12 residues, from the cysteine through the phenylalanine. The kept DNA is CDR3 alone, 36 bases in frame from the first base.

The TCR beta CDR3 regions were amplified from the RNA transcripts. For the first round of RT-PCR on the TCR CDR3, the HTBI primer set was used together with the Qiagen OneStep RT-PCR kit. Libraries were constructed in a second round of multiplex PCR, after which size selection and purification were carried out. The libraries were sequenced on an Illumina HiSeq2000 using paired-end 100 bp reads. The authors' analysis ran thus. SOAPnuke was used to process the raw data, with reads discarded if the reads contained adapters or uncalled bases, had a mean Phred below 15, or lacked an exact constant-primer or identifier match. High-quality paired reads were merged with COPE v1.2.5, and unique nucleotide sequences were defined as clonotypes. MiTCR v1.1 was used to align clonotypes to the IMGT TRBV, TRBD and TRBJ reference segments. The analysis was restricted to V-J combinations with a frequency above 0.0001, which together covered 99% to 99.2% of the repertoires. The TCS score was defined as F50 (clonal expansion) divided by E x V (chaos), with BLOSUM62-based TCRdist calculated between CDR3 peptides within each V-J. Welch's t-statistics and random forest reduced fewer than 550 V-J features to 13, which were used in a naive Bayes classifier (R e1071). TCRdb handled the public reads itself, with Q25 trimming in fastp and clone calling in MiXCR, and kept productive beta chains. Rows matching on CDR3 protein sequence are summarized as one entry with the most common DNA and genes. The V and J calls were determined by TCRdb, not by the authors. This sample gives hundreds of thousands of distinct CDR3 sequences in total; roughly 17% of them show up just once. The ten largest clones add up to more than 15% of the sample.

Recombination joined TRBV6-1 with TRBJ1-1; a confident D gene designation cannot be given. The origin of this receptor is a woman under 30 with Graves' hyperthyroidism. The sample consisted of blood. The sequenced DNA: TGTGCCAGCAGTAGGCGGGAAGGTGAAGCTTTCTTT. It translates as CASSRREGEAFF.